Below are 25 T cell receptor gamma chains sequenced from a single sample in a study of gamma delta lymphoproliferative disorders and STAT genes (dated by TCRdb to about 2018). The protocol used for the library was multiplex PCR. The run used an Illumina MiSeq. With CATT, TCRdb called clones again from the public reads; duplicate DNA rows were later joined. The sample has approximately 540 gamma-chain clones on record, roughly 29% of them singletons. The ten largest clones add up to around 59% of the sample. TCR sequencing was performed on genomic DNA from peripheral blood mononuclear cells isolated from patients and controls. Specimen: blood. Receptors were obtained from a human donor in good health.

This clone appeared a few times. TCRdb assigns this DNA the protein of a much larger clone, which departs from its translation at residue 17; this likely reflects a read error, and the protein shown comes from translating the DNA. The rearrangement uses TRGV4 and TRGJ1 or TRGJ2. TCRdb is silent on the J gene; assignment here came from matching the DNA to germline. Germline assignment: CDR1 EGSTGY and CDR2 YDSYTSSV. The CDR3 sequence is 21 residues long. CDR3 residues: CATWDGPGRSAPVSNYHKKLF. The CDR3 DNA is TGTGCCACCTGGGATGGGCCGGGCCGCTCGGCCCCCGTATCGAATTATCATAAGAAACTCTTT.

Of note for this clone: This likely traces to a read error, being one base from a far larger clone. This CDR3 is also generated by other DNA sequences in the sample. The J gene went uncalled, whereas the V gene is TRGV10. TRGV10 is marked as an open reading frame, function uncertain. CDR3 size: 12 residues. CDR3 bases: TGTGCTGCGTGGGAGACTGGTTGGTTTAAGATATTT. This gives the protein CAAWETGWFKIF.

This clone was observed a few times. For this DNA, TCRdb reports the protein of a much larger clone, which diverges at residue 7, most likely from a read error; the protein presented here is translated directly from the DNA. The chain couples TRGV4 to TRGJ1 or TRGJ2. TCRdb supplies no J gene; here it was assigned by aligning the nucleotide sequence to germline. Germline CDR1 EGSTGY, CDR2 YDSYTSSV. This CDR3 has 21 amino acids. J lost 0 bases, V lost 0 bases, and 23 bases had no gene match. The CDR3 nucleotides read TGTGCCACCTGGGATGGGCTGGGCCGCTCGGCCCCCGTATCGAATTATTATAAGAAACTCTTT. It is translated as CATWDGLGRSAPVSNYYKKLF.

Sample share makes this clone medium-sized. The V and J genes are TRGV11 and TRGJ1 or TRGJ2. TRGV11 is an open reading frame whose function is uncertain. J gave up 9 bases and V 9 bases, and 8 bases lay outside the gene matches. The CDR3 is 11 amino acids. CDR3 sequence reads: CACWLFLKKLF. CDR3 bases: TGTGCCTGCTGGCTCTTTCTTAAGAAACTCTTT.

The CDR3 here is CATWDLWYKKLF. In DNA, the CDR3 is TGTGCCACCTGGGACCTTTGGTATAAGAAACTCTTT. The chain has TRGV3 and TRGJ1 or TRGJ2. The J gene, left out of TCRdb, was set here by checking the DNA against germline. Germline CDR1 is VTNTFY and CDR2 is YDVSTARD (reference sequence). V lost 3 bases to trimming and J lost 7 bases; unmatched junction nucleotides: 6. The CDR3 is made up of 12 amino acids.

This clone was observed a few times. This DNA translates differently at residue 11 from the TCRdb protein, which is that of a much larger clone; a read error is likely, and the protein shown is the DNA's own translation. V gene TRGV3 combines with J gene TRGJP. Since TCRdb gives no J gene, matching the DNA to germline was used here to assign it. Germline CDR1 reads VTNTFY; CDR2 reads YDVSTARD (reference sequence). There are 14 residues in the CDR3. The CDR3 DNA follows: TGTGCCACCTGGCTTGAGGTGGGCAAAAAAAGCAAGGTATTT. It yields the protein CATWLEVGKKSKVF.

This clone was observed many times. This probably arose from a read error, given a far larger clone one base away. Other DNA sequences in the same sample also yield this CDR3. DNA for the CDR3: TGTGCCACCTGGGATGGGCCGGGCCGCTCGGCCCCCGTATCGAATTATTATAAGAAACTCTTC. Its protein product is CATWDGPGRSAPVSNYYKKLF. No J gene call was made, and the V gene is TRGV4. The CDR3 loop spans 21 amino acids. CDR1 and CDR2 (germline): EGSTGY, YDSYTSSV.

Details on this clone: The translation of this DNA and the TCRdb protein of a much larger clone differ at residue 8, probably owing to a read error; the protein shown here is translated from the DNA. CDR3 sequence: CATWDGPDRSAPVSNYYKKLF. Written as DNA, the CDR3 is TGTGCCACCTGGGATGGGCCGGACCGCTCGGCCCCCGTATCGAATTATTATAAGAAACTCTTT. The rearrangement uses TRGV4 and TRGJ1 or TRGJ2. TCRdb does not report a J gene; here it was assigned by matching the DNA to germline references. The CDR3 extends over 21 amino acids. The germline gives CDR1 EGSTGY, CDR2 YDSYTSSV. V shed 0 bases, J shed 0 bases, and the junction held 23 bases outside the gene matches.

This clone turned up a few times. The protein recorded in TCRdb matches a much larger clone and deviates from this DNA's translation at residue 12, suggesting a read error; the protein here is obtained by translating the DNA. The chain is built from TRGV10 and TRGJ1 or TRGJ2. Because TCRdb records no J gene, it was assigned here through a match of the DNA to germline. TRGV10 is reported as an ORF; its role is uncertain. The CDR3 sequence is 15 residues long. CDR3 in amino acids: CAAWDYDGIYYEKLF. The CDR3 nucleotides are TGTGCTGCGTGGGATTATGACGGAATTTATTATGAGAAACTCTTT.

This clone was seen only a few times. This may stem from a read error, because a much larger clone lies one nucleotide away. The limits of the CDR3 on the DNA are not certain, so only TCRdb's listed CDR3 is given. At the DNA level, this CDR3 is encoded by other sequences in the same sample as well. The CDR3 reads CTTVPAGLGTSDWIKTF. The J gene went uncalled, whereas the V gene is TRGV11. Being an ORF, TRGV11 has a function that is uncertain. The CDR3 totals 17 residues, both ends included.

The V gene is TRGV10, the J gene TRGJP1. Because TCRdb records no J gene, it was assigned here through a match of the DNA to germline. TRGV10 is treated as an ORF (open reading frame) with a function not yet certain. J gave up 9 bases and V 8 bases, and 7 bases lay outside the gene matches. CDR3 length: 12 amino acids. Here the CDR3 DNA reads TGTGCTGCGTGGGATCAAAGTTGGTTCAAGATATTT. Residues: CAAWDQSWFKIF.

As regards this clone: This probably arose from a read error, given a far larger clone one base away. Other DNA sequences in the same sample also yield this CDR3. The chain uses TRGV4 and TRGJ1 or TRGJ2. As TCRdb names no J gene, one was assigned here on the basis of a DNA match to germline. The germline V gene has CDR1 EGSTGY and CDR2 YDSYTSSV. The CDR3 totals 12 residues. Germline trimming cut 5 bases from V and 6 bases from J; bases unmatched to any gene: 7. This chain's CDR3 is CATWVTVYKKLF. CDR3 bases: TGTGCCACCTGGGTTACTGTTTATAAGAAACTCTTT.

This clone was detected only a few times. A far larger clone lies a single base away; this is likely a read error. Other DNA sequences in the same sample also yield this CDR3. CDR3 amino acids: CAAWGDKKLF. CDR3 coding DNA: TGTGCTGCGTGGGGAGATAAGAAACTCTTT. The genes are TRGV10 and TRGJ1 or TRGJ2. TCRdb records no J gene; here it was assigned by comparing the DNA to germline. TRGV10 is classed as an ORF, of uncertain function. Trimming cost V 8 bases and J 8 bases; bases outside gene matches: 4. The CDR3 covers 10 residues.

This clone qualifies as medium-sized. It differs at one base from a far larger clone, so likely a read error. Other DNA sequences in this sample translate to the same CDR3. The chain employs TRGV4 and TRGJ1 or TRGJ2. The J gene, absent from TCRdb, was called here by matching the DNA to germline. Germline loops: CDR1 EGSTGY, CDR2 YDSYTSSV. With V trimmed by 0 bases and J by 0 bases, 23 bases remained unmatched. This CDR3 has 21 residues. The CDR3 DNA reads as TGTGCCACCTGGGATGGGCCGGGCCGCTCGGCCCCTGTATCGAATTATTATAAGAAACTCTTT. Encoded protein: CATWDGPGRSAPVSNYYKKLF.

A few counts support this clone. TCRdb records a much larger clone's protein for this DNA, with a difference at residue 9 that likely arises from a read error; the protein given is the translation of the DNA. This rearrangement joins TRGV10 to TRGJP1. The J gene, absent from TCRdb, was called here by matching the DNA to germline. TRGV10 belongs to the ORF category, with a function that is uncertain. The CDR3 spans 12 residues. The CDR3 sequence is CAAWETGWYKIF. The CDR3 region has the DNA TGTGCTGCGTGGGAGACTGGTTGGTACAAGATATTT.

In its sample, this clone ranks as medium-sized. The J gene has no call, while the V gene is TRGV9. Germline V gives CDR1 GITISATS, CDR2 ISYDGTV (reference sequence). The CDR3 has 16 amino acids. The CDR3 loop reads CALWEVTPTYYIRLLF. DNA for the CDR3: TGTGCCTTGTGGGAGGTCACACCCACTTATTATATACGTCTACTCTTT.

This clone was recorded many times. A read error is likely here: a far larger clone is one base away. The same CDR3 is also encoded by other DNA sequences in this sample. The CDR3 loop is CATWDGPGRSAPVSNYYKKLF. CDR3 nucleotides: TGTGCCACCTGGGATGGGCCGGGCCGCTCGGCCCCCGTATCGAATTATTATAAAAAACTCTTT. For the V gene the call is TRGV4; the J gene has no call. In germline, CDR1 is EGSTGY, CDR2 YDSYTSSV. The CDR3 totals 21 residues.

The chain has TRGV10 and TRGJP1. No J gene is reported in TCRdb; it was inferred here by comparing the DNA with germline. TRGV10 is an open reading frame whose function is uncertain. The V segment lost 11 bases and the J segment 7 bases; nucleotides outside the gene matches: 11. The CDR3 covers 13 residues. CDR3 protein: CAARPHCGWFKIF. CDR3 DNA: TGTGCTGCGAGGCCTCATTGTGGTTGGTTCAAGATATTT.

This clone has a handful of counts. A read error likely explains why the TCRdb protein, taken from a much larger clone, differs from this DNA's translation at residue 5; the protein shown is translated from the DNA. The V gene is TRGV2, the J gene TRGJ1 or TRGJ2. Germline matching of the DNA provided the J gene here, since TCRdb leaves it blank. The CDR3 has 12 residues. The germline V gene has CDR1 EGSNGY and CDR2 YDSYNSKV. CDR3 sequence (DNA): TGTGCCACCTGGGGCGGGCATAAGGAGAAACTCTTT. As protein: CATWGGHKEKLF.

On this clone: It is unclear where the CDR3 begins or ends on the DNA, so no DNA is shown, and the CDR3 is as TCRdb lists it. The CDR3 sequence is CAAWELVIIRNSLAVEQHF. TRGV10 is the V gene, and the J gene was not called. TRGV10 is given ORF status, its function remaining uncertain. Termini included, the CDR3 measures 19 amino acids.

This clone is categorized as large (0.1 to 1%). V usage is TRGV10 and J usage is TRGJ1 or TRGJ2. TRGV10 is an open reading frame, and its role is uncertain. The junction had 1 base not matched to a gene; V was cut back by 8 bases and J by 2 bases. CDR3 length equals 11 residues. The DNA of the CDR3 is TGTGCTGCGTGGGATTATTATAAGAAACTCTTT. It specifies CAAWDYYKKLF.

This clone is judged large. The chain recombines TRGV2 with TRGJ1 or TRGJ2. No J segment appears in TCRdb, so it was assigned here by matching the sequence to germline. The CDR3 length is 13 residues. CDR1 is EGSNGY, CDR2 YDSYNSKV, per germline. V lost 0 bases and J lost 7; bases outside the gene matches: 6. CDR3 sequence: CATWDGPWYKKLF. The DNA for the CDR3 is TGTGCCACCTGGGACGGGCCCTGGTATAAGAAACTCTTT.

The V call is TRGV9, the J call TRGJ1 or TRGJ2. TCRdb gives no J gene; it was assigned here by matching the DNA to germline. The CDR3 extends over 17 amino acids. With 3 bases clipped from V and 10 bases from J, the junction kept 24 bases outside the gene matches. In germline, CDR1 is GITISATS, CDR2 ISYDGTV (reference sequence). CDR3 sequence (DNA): TGTGCCTTGTGGGAGAGGCGGGCCCCACAATTATTTGAAAAGAAACTCTTT. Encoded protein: CALWERRAPQLFEKKLF.

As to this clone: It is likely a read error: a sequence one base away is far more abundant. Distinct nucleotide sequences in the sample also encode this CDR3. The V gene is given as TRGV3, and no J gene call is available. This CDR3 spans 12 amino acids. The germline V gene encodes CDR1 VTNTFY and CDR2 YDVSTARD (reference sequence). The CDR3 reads CATWGGISGRLF. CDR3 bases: TGTGCCACCTGGGGAGGTATTTCCGGCCGACTCTTT.

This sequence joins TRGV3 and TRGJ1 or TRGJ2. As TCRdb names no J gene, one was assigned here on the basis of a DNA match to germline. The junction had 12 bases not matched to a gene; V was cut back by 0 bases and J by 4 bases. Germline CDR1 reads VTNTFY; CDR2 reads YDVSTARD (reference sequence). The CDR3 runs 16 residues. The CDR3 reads CATWDRRLVGYYKKLF. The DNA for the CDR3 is TGTGCCACCTGGGACAGGCGGCTGGTTGGCTATTATAAGAAACTCTTT.